One and the same sample provided the 5 T cell receptor beta chains below, sequenced in a study of blood T cell repertoires in COVID-19. The method was immunoSEQ multiplex PCR; TCRdb's version includes in-frame clones alone and lacks a portion of them. Of about 360,000 clones in the sample, around 82% were seen once. The sequencing input was peripheral blood. Receptor source: a man aged 25-45 years with active or convalescent COVID-19.

The V call is TRBV7-8, the J call TRBJ2-7; 10 nucleotides align to TRBD2. Germline V gives CDR1 SGHVS, CDR2 FQNEAQ. The length of the CDR3 is 16 residues. Trimming cost V 0 bases and J 5 bases; bases outside gene matches: 7. In nucleotides, the CDR3 is TGTGCCAGCAGCTTAGCGCCTAGCGGGGGCGGGGACGAGCAGTACTTC. This encodes CASSLAPSGGGDEQYF.

In this sample, this clone turned up a few times. V usage is TRBV4-3 and J usage is TRBJ1-5; D gene uncertain. V lost 0 bases, J lost 0 bases, and 6 bases lay in between. Germline CDR1 LGHNA, CDR2 YSLEER. The CDR3 sequence is 15 residues long. The CDR3 reads CASSQEFYSNQPQHF. CDR3 nucleotides: TGCGCCAGCAGCCAAGAGTTTTATAGCAATCAGCCCCAGCATTTT.

The chain links TRBV5-1 to TRBJ2-2; 7 bases align to TRBD2. The V segment lost 6 bases and the J segment 6 bases; nucleotides outside the gene matches: 8. Germline assignment: CDR1 SGHRS and CDR2 YFSETQ. The CDR3 extends over 14 amino acids. The CDR3 coding sequence is TGCGCCAGCAACAACTGGACTAGTCCCGGGGAGCTGTTTTTT. Residues: CASNNWTSPGELFF.

V usage is TRBV28 and J usage is TRBJ2-5; 12 bases align to TRBD1. Germline lookup yields CDR1 MDHEN and CDR2 SYDVKM. J lost 5 bases, V lost 7 bases, and 8 bases had no gene match. This CDR3 spans 15 amino acids. The CDR3 DNA is TGTGCCAGCATCAGCCCGGGACAGGGGGCCGAGACCCAGTACTTC. Its translation is CASISPGQGAETQYF.

This clone was seen just once. This chain links TRBV19 with TRBJ2-7, with TRBD1 as a possible D gene (6 bases). CDR3 length: 12 residues. Germline loops: CDR1 LNHDA, CDR2 SQIVND (reference sequence). V was trimmed by 10 bases and J by 2 bases, leaving 12 bases between them. The CDR3 sequence is CANRQVPYEQYF. The DNA for the CDR3 is TGTGCCAACCGACAGGTGCCCTACGAGCAGTACTTC. Complete variable domain (other parts from reference TRBV19 and TRBJ2-7): DGGITQSPKYLFRKEGQNVTLSCEQNLNHDAMYWYRQDPGQGLRLIYYSQIVNDFQKGDIAEGYSVSREKKESFPLTVTSAQKNPTAFYLCANRQVPYEQYFGPGTRLTVT.